This T cell receptor (beta chain) was sequenced for a study of T cells in tuberculosis. Overall study: This South African cohort compared adolescents with or without latent tuberculosis against adults with active tuberculosis. Samples predate treatment or fall within its first 7 days.

TCRdb keeps only in-frame clones here, not all; method: immunoSEQ multiplex PCR. Found here are tens of thousands of clones, 92% of them singletons; the top ten hold 5.5% to 8%. Indicated time point: new active TB diagnosis, blood taken before or within 7 days of starting treatment. CDR3 length: 15 residues. The germline V and J ends were trimmed by 3 bases and 0 bases, with 9 bases remaining between them. Germline V gene lookup returns CDR1 MNHEY and CDR2 SMNVEV (reference sequence). The source material was PBMCs, sampled at tuberculosis diagnosis. This TCR was sampled from an adult with tuberculosis. The genes are TRBV27 and TRBJ1-5; a weak D match, TRBD1 (5 bases). In DNA, the CDR3 is TGTGCCAGCAGTTTCAGGGCAAATAGCAATCAGCCCCAGCATTTT. This translates into CASSFRANSNQPQHF.